This is a list of T cell receptor beta chains from one sample in a study of cytomegalovirus exposure and HLA in healthy donors. The data were produced by immunoSEQ multiplex PCR, yet TCRdb's version contains in-frame clones alone and is incomplete. This table holds 57,000 or so clones, roughly 90% found once. The sample was PBMCs. Every receptor here comes from a woman in her 30s in good health and CMV-seronegative. The CDR3 runs from the conserved cysteine through the conserved F or W. The order of the fields is D gene, J gene, clone size, V gene, CDR3 DNA, CDR3 protein. D genes are given only for firm matches. The listing skips clone size in some rows; elsewhere it reads once, few, many or a size class.

d_gene: -; j_gene: TRBJ1-1; abundance: -; v_gene: TRBV7-6; CDR3nt: TGTGCCAGCGGAAACAGGGCGGGCGCTTTCTTT; CDR3aa: CASGNRAGAFF
d_gene: TRBD1; j_gene: TRBJ2-7; abundance: -; v_gene: TRBV19; CDR3nt: TGTGCCAGTACCTCCGGGACAGGGACAGGCGAGCAGTACTTC; CDR3aa: CASTSGTGTGEQYF
d_gene: -; j_gene: TRBJ2-5; abundance: -; v_gene: TRBV4-2; CDR3nt: TGTGCCAGCAGCCAAGATCTCGCGGACCAAGAGACCCAGTACTTC; CDR3aa: CASSQDLADQETQYF
d_gene: -; j_gene: TRBJ2-2; abundance: once; v_gene: TRBV19; CDR3nt: TGTGCCACCCTACCTAAAGTGAACACCGGGGAGCTGTTTTTT; CDR3aa: CATLPKVNTGELFF
d_gene: TRBD2; j_gene: TRBJ2-2; abundance: -; v_gene: TRBV7-2; CDR3nt: TGTGCCAGCAGCCCGTGGGGACTAGCGGGACAGGGGAGTACCGGGGAGCTGTTTTTT; CDR3aa: CASSPWGLAGQGSTGELFF
d_gene: -; j_gene: TRBJ2-3; abundance: -; v_gene: TRBV6-5; CDR3nt: TGTGCCAGCAGCCCTGGGGCAGGGCCGGGAGATACGCAGTATTTT; CDR3aa: CASSPGAGPGDTQYF
d_gene: -; j_gene: TRBJ1-5; abundance: -; v_gene: TRBV2; CDR3nt: TGTGCCAGCAGTAACGGAGGACCCCAGCATTTT; CDR3aa: CASSNGGPQHF
d_gene: -; j_gene: TRBJ1-5; abundance: -; v_gene: TRBV7-2; CDR3nt: TGTGCCAGCAGCTTTTTACTCTCTAGCAATCAGCCCCAGCATTTT; CDR3aa: CASSFLLSSNQPQHF
d_gene: -; j_gene: TRBJ2-1; abundance: once; v_gene: TRBV18; CDR3nt: TGTGCCAGCTCACCACTGACAGCAGGTTACAATGAGCAGTTCTTC; CDR3aa: CASSPLTAGYNEQFF
d_gene: -; j_gene: TRBJ2-2; abundance: -; v_gene: TRBV9; CDR3nt: TGTGCCAGCAGCGTAGTACAGGGTAGTTCCACCGGGGAGCTGTTTTTT; CDR3aa: CASSVVQGSSTGELFF
d_gene: TRBD2; j_gene: TRBJ2-1; abundance: -; v_gene: TRBV30; CDR3nt: TGTGCCTGGGCCCCCCTGACGGGGGGGACCTACAATGAGCAGTTCTTC; CDR3aa: CAWAPLTGGTYNEQFF
d_gene: -; j_gene: TRBJ1-1; abundance: -; v_gene: TRBV4-1; CDR3nt: TGCGCCAGCAGCCAAGGTGCAGATCAAGCTTTCTTT; CDR3aa: CASSQGADQAFF
d_gene: -; j_gene: TRBJ1-2; abundance: few; v_gene: TRBV7-9; CDR3nt: TGTGCCAGCACCGACGGGCGGGCGTTCGGCTACACCTTC; CDR3aa: CASTDGRAFGYTF
d_gene: -; j_gene: TRBJ1-2; abundance: -; v_gene: TRBV4-2; CDR3nt: TGTGCCAGCAGCCAAGTAGAGGTCCCCTATGGCTACACCTTC; CDR3aa: CASSQVEVPYGYTF
d_gene: -; j_gene: TRBJ2-5; abundance: -; v_gene: TRBV2; CDR3nt: TGTGCCAGCACTAACCAAGAGACCCAGTACTTC; CDR3aa: CASTNQETQYF
d_gene: -; j_gene: TRBJ2-7; abundance: -; v_gene: TRBV30; CDR3nt: TGTGCCTGGAGTTTGCTTTCAGGGCGGTACGAGCAGTACTTC; CDR3aa: CAWSLLSGRYEQYF